This TCR beta chain was documented in a study of T cells expressing NK-cell markers. The wider study: Repertoires of TCR beta were obtained from T cells sorted as CD3+CD56+NKG2C+, CD3+CD56+NKG2C- and CD3+CD56-NKG2C+.

Study-wide results and limits: Among CD8+ T cells from 5 to 7 donors, dominant NKG2C+ clonotypes accounted for roughly 1.0-8%. Where several donors were concerned, these clonotypes also led the CD3+CD56-NKG2C+ fraction.

A note on this clonotype: The antigen remains unidentified.

5'RACE template switching with UMIs generated TCR beta cDNA. Reprocessing the 5' RACE reads, TCRdb reports a single entry for every CDR3 protein and omits DNA. Its listing shows about 460,000 distinct CDR3 sequences. CDR3 length: 13 amino acids. Germline V gene sequence: CDR1 LNHDA, CDR2 SQIVND (reference sequence). Sample: blood T cells: a sorted CD56 or NKG2C T cell subset, CD4+ or CD8+ T cells, or bulk PBMC T cells (not recorded which). The rearrangement joins TRBV19 to TRBJ1-2; as DNA is missing, the TRBD1 call by TCRdb cannot be tested. This TCR was sampled from a woman between 50 and 59 years old in good health. This chain's CDR3 is CASSIDRASGYTF.